This T cell receptor beta chain emerged from a study of identical twins. Study results and limitations: Out-of-frame alpha sequences common to twins were enriched for low generation probability. Zero-insertion analyses might be partly confounded by invariant T cells like MAIT and iNKT.

With respect to this clonotype: Its target is not known.

Template switching added a universal primer site; cDNA carried unique molecular identifiers. TCRdb processed the 5' RACE reads anew with MiXCR; each CDR3 protein has one entry. The table has 1.5 million to 2 million distinct CDR3 sequences, about 30% seen once. Germline assignment: CDR1 SGHRS and CDR2 YFSETQ. This CDR3 is 12 amino acids long. Trimming cost V 4 bases and J 4 bases, with 9 bases left between them. The TCR was taken from a newborn girl in good health. Sequencing was performed on cord blood. The chain has TRBV5-1 and TRBJ2-7; D gene ambiguous. CDR3 coding DNA: TGCGCCAGCAGCCCCTATGGGTACGAGCAGTACTTC. It codes for CASSPYGYEQYF.